Listed here is a single TCR beta chain. The data derive from a study of blood T cells in healthy people across ages. The CDR3 contains 12 residues. Per germline, CDR1 SGHRS and CDR2 YFSETQ. Trimming at V came to 4 bases and at J to 8 bases, leaving 5 bases not matched to a gene. The use of a sample-barcoded 5' primer and a J-beta primer mix characterized a second PCR of about 6 to 12 cycles. Each CDR3 protein is one row after TCRdb ran MiXCR on the 5' RACE reads. In the table there are roughly 2 million distinct CDR3 sequences, around half of which are singletons. Each donor was a healthy Caucasian individual from Russia, aged roughly 6 to 100. Total RNA extracted from each sample amounted to at least 5.5 micrograms.

V gene TRBV5-1 combines with J gene TRBJ1-1, with 7 nucleotides matching TRBD1. What was sequenced was blood. This TCR came from a woman aged 40 to 49 in good health. The CDR3 DNA reads TGCGCCAGCAGCGAGACAGGGTTAGAAGCTTTCTTT. Translation: CASSETGLEAFF.